This T cell receptor beta chain was observed in a study of T cell responses to AZD1222 COVID-19 vaccine. Whole-study findings and limits: Females made up more of the donors, who were largely white British, and clonal diversity may have come out too low.

TCRdb's copy holds only in-frame clones and misses some; the assay was immunoSEQ multiplex PCR. The sample lists fewer than 120,000 clones, around 93% occurring once. Points on this clone: Its antigen remains unknown.

Trimming took off 3 bases at V and 3 bases at J, with 11 bases between the two ends. Germline V CDR1 and CDR2: MDHEN, SYDVKM. The CDR3 has 14 amino acids. Sequencing was performed on peripheral blood, taken on day 0 of AZD1222 vaccination. The TCR sequence derives from an adult in good health. V and J are TRBV28 and TRBJ1-1; D is ambiguous. CDR3: CASSLGGSDTEAFF. The CDR3 DNA follows: TGTGCCAGCAGTTTGGGAGGGAGCGACACTGAAGCTTTCTTT.